A selection of T cell receptor beta chains follows, all from one sample in a study of shared clonotypes between healthy human individuals. The method was immunoSEQ multiplex PCR; TCRdb's version includes in-frame clones alone and lacks a portion of them. The sample has more than 2 million clones; about 95% are singletons. The source material was naive CD8+ T cells sorted from blood. Every receptor here comes from a man younger than 35 in good health. CDR3s include the opening cysteine and the closing phenylalanine or tryptophan. Each record gives: V gene, clone size, J gene, D gene, CDR3 DNA, CDR3 protein. D genes are given only for firm matches. Clone size is given for some rows only: seen once, a few or many times, or a class if the clone is expanded.

V gene: TRBV29-1; clone size: NA; J gene: TRBJ1-2; D gene: NA; CDR3 DNA: TGCAGCGTAACTCTTAACTATGGCTACACCTTC; CDR3 protein: CSVTLNYGYTF
V gene: TRBV30; clone size: NA; J gene: TRBJ2-7; D gene: NA; CDR3 DNA: TGTGCCTGGGGTTGGGACTACGAGCAGTACTTC; CDR3 protein: CAWGWDYEQYF
V gene: TRBV30; clone size: NA; J gene: TRBJ1-1; D gene: NA; CDR3 DNA: TGTGCCTGGAGTGTAGGGCAGTTGATCGAAGCTTTCTTT; CDR3 protein: CAWSVGQLIEAFF
V gene: TRBV7-9; clone size: NA; J gene: TRBJ1-1; D gene: TRBD1; CDR3 DNA: TGTGCCAGCAGCTCCCCACCTGGACAGGGACACACTGAAGCTTTCTTT; CDR3 protein: CASSSPPGQGHTEAFF
V gene: TRBV27; clone size: NA; J gene: TRBJ1-2; D gene: NA; CDR3 DNA: TGTGCCAGCAGTTTATCGGGCAGGGTGACCTATGGCTACACCTTC; CDR3 protein: CASSLSGRVTYGYTF
V gene: TRBV19; clone size: once; J gene: TRBJ2-2; D gene: NA; CDR3 DNA: TGTGCCAGTAGTATAGATGAGGCCGGGGAGCTGTTTTTT; CDR3 protein: CASSIDEAGELFF
V gene: TRBV9; clone size: NA; J gene: TRBJ1-2; D gene: NA; CDR3 DNA: TGTGCCAGCAGCGTAGAGGGGCAGGACTATGGCTACACCTTC; CDR3 protein: CASSVEGQDYGYTF
V gene: TRBV6-5; clone size: NA; J gene: TRBJ2-3; D gene: TRBD2; CDR3 DNA: TGTGCCAGCAGTTACGGGACTAGCGGGACAGATACGCAGTATTTT; CDR3 protein: CASSYGTSGTDTQYF
V gene: TRBV2; clone size: NA; J gene: TRBJ1-1; D gene: NA; CDR3 DNA: TGTGCCAGCAGTGCACTCCCGGGGGCCAGTACTGAAGCTTTCTTT; CDR3 protein: CASSALPGASTEAFF
V gene: TRBV4-1; clone size: NA; J gene: TRBJ2-3; D gene: NA; CDR3 DNA: TGCGCCAGCAGCCAAGAAAGTCTGAGCACAGATACGCAGTATTTT; CDR3 protein: CASSQESLSTDTQYF
V gene: TRBV2; clone size: once; J gene: TRBJ1-2; D gene: NA; CDR3 DNA: TGTGCCAGCAGTGAAACCCCGACAGAGTTCTATGGCTACACCTTC; CDR3 protein: CASSETPTEFYGYTF
V gene: TRBV6-6; clone size: once; J gene: TRBJ2-7; D gene: NA; CDR3 DNA: TGTGCCAGCAGTTATGAGGCAGCGGACCACGAGCAGTACTTC; CDR3 protein: CASSYEAADHEQYF
V gene: TRBV9; clone size: NA; J gene: TRBJ1-1; D gene: NA; CDR3 DNA: TGTGCCAGCAGCGCGACCGGCCAGGCCCACACTGAAGCTTTCTTT; CDR3 protein: CASSATGQAHTEAFF
V gene: TRBV30; clone size: NA; J gene: TRBJ1-1; D gene: NA; CDR3 DNA: TGTGCCTGGAGTGGATTGAACACTGAAGCTTTCTTT; CDR3 protein: CAWSGLNTEAFF
V gene: TRBV5-6; clone size: NA; J gene: TRBJ2-3; D gene: TRBD2; CDR3 DNA: TGTGCCAGCAGCTTGGCTCTAGCGGGAGGGGCCGATACGCAGTATTTT; CDR3 protein: CASSLALAGGADTQYF
V gene: TRBV5-1; clone size: NA; J gene: TRBJ2-3; D gene: TRBD2; CDR3 DNA: TGCGCCAGCAGCTTGGCTAGCGGGGGGGCTGTAGATACGCAGTATTTT; CDR3 protein: CASSLASGGAVDTQYF
V gene: TRBV7-9; clone size: NA; J gene: TRBJ2-4; D gene: NA; CDR3 DNA: TGTGCCAGCAGCCCAGTAGGAGGGGCGGAATTGGGCAAAAACATTCAGTACTTC; CDR3 protein: CASSPVGGAELGKNIQYF
V gene: TRBV29-1; clone size: NA; J gene: TRBJ2-7; D gene: NA; CDR3 DNA: TGCAGCGTTGTAGCGGCCGCCTACGAGCAGTACTTC; CDR3 protein: CSVVAAAYEQYF
V gene: TRBV19; clone size: once; J gene: TRBJ1-1; D gene: NA; CDR3 DNA: TGTGCCAGTAGTATGAGGACAGACTACGGAGCTTTCTTT; CDR3 protein: CASSMRTDYGAFF
V gene: TRBV6-4; clone size: few; J gene: TRBJ1-6; D gene: NA; CDR3 DNA: TGTGCCAGCAAGGGAGACTCTAATTCACCCCTCCACTTT; CDR3 protein: CASKGDSNSPLHF
V gene: TRBV28; clone size: NA; J gene: TRBJ1-2; D gene: NA; CDR3 DNA: TGTGCCTTGGCGCCCGGGAATGATGGCTACACCTTC; CDR3 protein: CALAPGNDGYTF
V gene: TRBV9; clone size: NA; J gene: TRBJ2-7; D gene: NA; CDR3 DNA: TGTGCCAGCAGCGTATCCGGGGCTTCCTACGAGCAGTACTTC; CDR3 protein: CASSVSGASYEQYF
V gene: TRBV7-9; clone size: NA; J gene: TRBJ2-7; D gene: NA; CDR3 DNA: TGTGCCAGCAGCCCACAGGACCCAGGATCCCGTCTCGAGCAGTACTTC; CDR3 protein: CASSPQDPGSRLEQYF
V gene: TRBV7-9; clone size: NA; J gene: TRBJ2-1; D gene: TRBD2; CDR3 DNA: TGTGCCAGCAGCTTAGGGGGACTAGCGGTCAATGAGCAGTTCTTC; CDR3 protein: CASSLGGLAVNEQFF
V gene: TRBV15; clone size: NA; J gene: TRBJ2-1; D gene: NA; CDR3 DNA: TGTGCCACCAGCAGAGATCTCGGGAACGATGAGCAGTTCTTC; CDR3 protein: CATSRDLGNDEQFF
V gene: TRBV19; clone size: NA; J gene: TRBJ2-7; D gene: TRBD2; CDR3 DNA: TGTGCCAGTAGTGCAGGACTAGCGGGTCCCTACGAGCAGTACTTC; CDR3 protein: CASSAGLAGPYEQYF
V gene: TRBV18; clone size: NA; J gene: TRBJ2-1; D gene: NA; CDR3 DNA: TGTGCCAGCTCACCGGAGGCAGGGATTTACAATGAGCAGTTCTTC; CDR3 protein: CASSPEAGIYNEQFF
V gene: TRBV7-6; clone size: NA; J gene: TRBJ1-3; D gene: TRBD1; CDR3 DNA: TGTGCCAGCAGCTATGGGTGGGACAGCTCTGGAAACACCATATATTTT; CDR3 protein: CASSYGWDSSGNTIYF
V gene: TRBV7-8; clone size: NA; J gene: TRBJ2-7; D gene: TRBD2; CDR3 DNA: TGTGCCAGCAGCTTAGTGGGTAGCGGGGCCAGCTCCTACGAGCAGTACTTC; CDR3 protein: CASSLVGSGASSYEQYF
V gene: TRBV10-3; clone size: NA; J gene: TRBJ2-7; D gene: NA; CDR3 DNA: TGTGCCATCAGTGAGTTAAAGTTGGAGGGCTCCTACGAGCAGTACTTC; CDR3 protein: CAISELKLEGSYEQYF
V gene: TRBV27; clone size: NA; J gene: TRBJ2-1; D gene: NA; CDR3 DNA: TGTGCCAGCAGCCTAGGGGCTGAGCAGTTCTTC; CDR3 protein: CASSLGAEQFF
V gene: TRBV28; clone size: NA; J gene: TRBJ2-7; D gene: NA; CDR3 DNA: TGTGCCAGCAGTTTCCTGGCCAGGTCCTACGAGCAGTACTTC; CDR3 protein: CASSFLARSYEQYF
V gene: TRBV6-1; clone size: once; J gene: TRBJ2-3; D gene: TRBD1; CDR3 DNA: TGTGCCAGCAGTGAAAGGGCAGGGGGCGGGTTGGTCCCTAGCACAGATACGCAGTATTTT; CDR3 protein: CASSERAGGGLVPSTDTQYF
V gene: TRBV4-3; clone size: NA; J gene: TRBJ2-3; D gene: TRBD1; CDR3 DNA: TGCGCCAGCAGCCAAGATTCCCAGGGGGCTACAGATACGCAGTATTTT; CDR3 protein: CASSQDSQGATDTQYF
V gene: TRBV6-5; clone size: once; J gene: TRBJ1-1; D gene: NA; CDR3 DNA: TGTGCCAGCAGGTACAGGGAGGGCTTAAATACTGAAGCTTTCTTT; CDR3 protein: CASRYREGLNTEAFF
V gene: TRBV9; clone size: NA; J gene: TRBJ1-2; D gene: TRBD1; CDR3 DNA: TGTGCCAGCAGCCTCGGACAGGGTTATGGCTACACCTTC; CDR3 protein: CASSLGQGYGYTF
V gene: TRBV10-3; clone size: NA; J gene: TRBJ1-5; D gene: NA; CDR3 DNA: TGTGCCATCTCGGAGGTTAGCAATCAGCCCCAGCATTTT; CDR3 protein: CAISEVSNQPQHF
V gene: TRBV18; clone size: NA; J gene: TRBJ2-1; D gene: TRBD2; CDR3 DNA: TGTGCCAGCTCACCGGAAGGACTAGCGGGAAGCAATGAGCAGTTCTTC; CDR3 protein: CASSPEGLAGSNEQFF
V gene: TRBV5-4; clone size: NA; J gene: TRBJ2-7; D gene: NA; CDR3 DNA: TGTGCCAGCACCCTTGATCGGCGGACTGACTACGAGCAGTACTTC; CDR3 protein: CASTLDRRTDYEQYF
V gene: TRBV7-9; clone size: NA; J gene: TRBJ2-7; D gene: NA; CDR3 DNA: TGTGCCAGCAGGGAATTGGGGTATGAGCAGTACTTC; CDR3 protein: CASRELGYEQYF
V gene: TRBV18; clone size: NA; J gene: TRBJ2-5; D gene: NA; CDR3 DNA: TGTGCCAGCTCACCACGTTCGGCAGGGCGTGGGGAGACCCAGTACTTC; CDR3 protein: CASSPRSAGRGETQYF
V gene: TRBV6-6; clone size: NA; J gene: TRBJ1-2; D gene: NA; CDR3 DNA: TGTGCCAGCACCCCAGGGGTCTATGGCTACACCTTC; CDR3 protein: CASTPGVYGYTF
V gene: TRBV7-9; clone size: NA; J gene: TRBJ2-2; D gene: NA; CDR3 DNA: TGTGCCAGCCGCACTTTATTAACCGGGGAGCTGTTTTTT; CDR3 protein: CASRTLLTGELFF